What follows describes a single TCR beta chain. The CDR3 runs to 17 residues. Per the germline V gene, CDR1 is SGHRS and CDR2 is YFSETQ. Trimming pared 0 bases from V and 0 bases from J, leaving 13 bases between. These data belong to a study of technical replicates of blood from a handful of donors. The repertoire was sequenced with immunoSEQ multiplex PCR; TCRdb's copy has only in-frame clones and lacks some. Found here are tens of thousands of clones, approximately 96% of them singletons; the top ten hold around 0.35%. Sequenced input: T cells isolated from PBMCs. The TCR comes from a human donor in good health. The chain uses TRBV5-1 and TRBJ1-3; no firm D call. CDR3 amino acids: CASSLGVAGFSGNTIYF. DNA of the CDR3: TGCGCCAGCAGCTTGGGGGTGGCGGGTTTCTCTGGAAACACCATATATTTT.